This T cell receptor (beta chain) is drawn from a study of cytotoxic CD8 clonotypes in ibrutinib-treated CLL. Repertoires were generated with immunoSEQ multiplex PCR, while TCRdb's copy carries only in-frame clones and drops some. The sample shows approximately 150,000 clones, approximately 80% of them seen only once. Germline V lookup: CDR1 LGHNA, CDR2 YNFKEQ. Trimming cost V 0 bases and J 0 bases, with 10 bases left between them. CDR3 size: 16 residues. The chain links TRBV4-2 to TRBJ2-3; D is tentatively TRBD1 or TRBD2 (7 bases each). The input for sequencing was PBMCs, taken after 24 months of ibrutinib treatment. The receptor's source is a human donor with chronic lymphocytic leukemia. The CDR3 DNA is TGTGCCAGCAGCCAAGATCAGGGGGGGAGCACAGATACGCAGTATTTT. It translates to CASSQDQGGSTDTQYF.